Listed here is a single T cell receptor beta chain. The CDR3 is 15 amino acids. CDR1 and CDR2 from the germline V gene are SGHRS and YFSETQ. The germline V and J ends were trimmed by 4 bases and 0 bases, with 14 bases remaining between them. It was during active infection that Seattle patients were enrolled and then longitudinally followed. The method was immunoSEQ multiplex PCR; TCRdb's version includes in-frame clones alone and lacks a portion of them. Of about 250,000 clones listed, roughly 88% are singletons. This entry belongs to a study of blood T cell repertoires in COVID-19. Overall study: There were acute and convalescent COVID-19 samples, and they came from the United States, Italy and Spain. PBMCs, B-cell-depleted T cells, or T cells provided the cDNA or gDNA that made up the material.

This clonotype was obtained from a woman aged 80 or over with COVID-19, enrolled during active disease. Sequencing was done on a sample of peripheral blood. The chain has TRBV5-1 and TRBJ2-7; the D gene is possibly TRBD1 (5 bases). The CDR3 DNA sequence: TGCGCCAGCAGCATCGGACAAAATCCCTCCTACGAGCAGTACTTC. It translates to CASSIGQNPSYEQYF.